These 5 T cell receptor beta chains originate from one sample sequenced in a study of CD8+ T cells in alopecia areata. After isolation, RNA underwent reverse transcription to generate cDNA as the sequencing template. Data came from immunoSEQ multiplex PCR; TCRdb stores just in-frame clones and leaves some out. The profile shows more than 150,000 clones, approximately 50% of them singletons. Treatment indicated: oral pan-JAK inhibitor, 5-10 mg twice daily. Sequences were derived from CD8+ T cells sorted from blood, sampled between weeks 51 and 52, from a patient treated with tofacitinib. Receptors originate from a human donor with alopecia areata.

The V gene is TRBV30, the J gene TRBJ1-6; D might be TRBD1 (6 bases). The length of the CDR3 is 17 residues. V lost 0 bases and J 9 bases, leaving 21 bases between the germline ends. CDR1 is GTSNPN, CDR2 SVGIG, per germline (reference sequence). Here the CDR3 reads CAWSVRPEGTFSSPLHF. Here the CDR3 DNA reads TGTGCCTGGAGTGTACGCCCCGAGGGGACATTTAGTTCACCCCTCCACTTT.

The chain has TRBV14 and TRBJ1-6; possibly TRBD1 for D (6 bases). V lost 2 bases and J lost 1, with 18 bases in between. Per germline, CDR1 SGHDN and CDR2 FVKESK. The CDR3 consists of 19 residues. The CDR3 sequence is CASSQLVPEGESYNSPLHF. Here the CDR3 DNA reads TGTGCCAGCAGCCAATTGGTTCCGGAGGGGGAATCCTATAATTCACCCCTCCACTTT.

V gene TRBV5-1 combines with J gene TRBJ2-5, with 8 bases aligning to TRBD2. The V segment lost 7 bases and the J segment 1 base; nucleotides outside the gene matches: 3. Germline V lookup: CDR1 SGHRS, CDR2 YFSETQ. The CDR3 totals 13 residues. The CDR3 is CASGGGPQETQYF. The CDR3 DNA follows: TGCGCCAGCGGCGGGGGGCCCCAAGAGACCCAGTACTTC.

This clone appeared a few times. The chain is built from TRBV29-1 and TRBJ1-3; a weak D match, TRBD1 (5 bases). The CDR3 sequence is 15 residues long. In germline, CDR1 is SQVTM, CDR2 ANQGSEA. The V end was cut by 7 bases, the J end by 2 bases, with 18 bases between. Here the CDR3 reads CSALDSLPAGNTIYF. The CDR3 DNA follows: TGCAGCGCTCTTGACAGCCTACCGGCTGGAAACACCATATATTTT.

This chain joins TRBV29-1 and TRBJ2-7, with D possibly called TRBD1 or TRBD2 (5 bases each). The length of the CDR3 is 15 residues. The V gene's germline CDR1 is SQVTM and CDR2 ANQGSEA. The ends were cut back, 0 bases at V and 2 bases at J, with 14 bases in the middle. CDR3 nucleotides: TGCAGCGTTGAAGACTCCGGGACGGCCGCCTACGAGCAGTACTTC. Amino acid sequence: CSVEDSGTAAYEQYF.